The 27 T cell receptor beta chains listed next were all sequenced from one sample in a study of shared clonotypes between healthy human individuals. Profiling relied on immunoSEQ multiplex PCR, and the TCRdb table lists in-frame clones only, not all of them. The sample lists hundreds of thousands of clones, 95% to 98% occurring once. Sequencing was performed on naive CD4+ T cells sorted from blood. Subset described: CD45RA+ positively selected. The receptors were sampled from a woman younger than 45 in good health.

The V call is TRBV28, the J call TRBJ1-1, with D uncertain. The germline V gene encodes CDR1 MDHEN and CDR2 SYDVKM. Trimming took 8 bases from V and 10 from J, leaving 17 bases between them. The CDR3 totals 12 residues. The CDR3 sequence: CASSAMTVGAFF. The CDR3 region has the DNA TGTGCCAGCTCCGCCATGACGGTCGGAGCTTTCTTT.

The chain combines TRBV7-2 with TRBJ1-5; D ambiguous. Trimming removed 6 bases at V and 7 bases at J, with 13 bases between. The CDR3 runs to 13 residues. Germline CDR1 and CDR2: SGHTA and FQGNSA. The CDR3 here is CASSDLRAQPQHF. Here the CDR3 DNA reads TGTGCCAGCAGTGATCTTCGAGCGCAGCCCCAGCATTTT.

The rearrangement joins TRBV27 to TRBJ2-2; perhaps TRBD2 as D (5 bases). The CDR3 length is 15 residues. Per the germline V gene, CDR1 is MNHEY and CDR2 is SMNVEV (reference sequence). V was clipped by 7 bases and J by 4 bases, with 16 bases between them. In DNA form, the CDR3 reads TGTGCCAGCAAAGTAGAATTGGACTTCACCGGGGAGCTGTTTTTT. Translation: CASKVELDFTGELFF.

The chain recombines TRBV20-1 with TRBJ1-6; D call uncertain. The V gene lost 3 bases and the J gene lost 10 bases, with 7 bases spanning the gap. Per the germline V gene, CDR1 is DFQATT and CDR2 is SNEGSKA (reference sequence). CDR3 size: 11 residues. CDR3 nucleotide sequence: TGCAGTGCTAGTCGCCGCTCACCCCTCCACTTT. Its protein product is CSASRRSPLHF.

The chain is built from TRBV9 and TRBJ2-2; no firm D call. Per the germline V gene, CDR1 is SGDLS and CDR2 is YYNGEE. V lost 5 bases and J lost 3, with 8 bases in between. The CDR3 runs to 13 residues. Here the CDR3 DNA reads TGTGCCAGCAGACGAGGTTACACCGGGGAGCTGTTTTTT. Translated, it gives CASRRGYTGELFF.

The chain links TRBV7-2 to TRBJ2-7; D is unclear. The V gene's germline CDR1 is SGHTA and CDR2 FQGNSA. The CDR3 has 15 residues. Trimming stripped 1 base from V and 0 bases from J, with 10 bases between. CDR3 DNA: TGTGCCAGCAGCTTAGTACCGACAAGCTCCTACGAGCAGTACTTC. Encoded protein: CASSLVPTSSYEQYF.

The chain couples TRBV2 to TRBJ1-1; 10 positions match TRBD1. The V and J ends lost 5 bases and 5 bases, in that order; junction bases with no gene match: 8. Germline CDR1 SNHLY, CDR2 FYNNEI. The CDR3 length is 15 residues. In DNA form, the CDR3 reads TGTGCCAGCAGTACCCCCGGACAGGGGGTTACTGAAGCTTTCTTT. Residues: CASSTPGQGVTEAFF.

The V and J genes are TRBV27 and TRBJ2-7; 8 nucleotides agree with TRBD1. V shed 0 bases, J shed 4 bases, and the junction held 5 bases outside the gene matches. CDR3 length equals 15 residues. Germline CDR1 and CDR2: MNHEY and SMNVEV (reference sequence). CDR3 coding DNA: TGTGCCAGCAGTTTATCGGGCAGGGGGCGGTACGAGCAGTACTTC. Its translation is CASSLSGRGRYEQYF.

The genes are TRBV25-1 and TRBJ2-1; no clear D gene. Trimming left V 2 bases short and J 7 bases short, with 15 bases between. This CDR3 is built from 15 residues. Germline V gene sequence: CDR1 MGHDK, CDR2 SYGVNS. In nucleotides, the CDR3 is TGTGCCAGCAGTGAAATGGGAATGAGGTGGAATGAGCAGTTCTTC. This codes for CASSEMGMRWNEQFF.

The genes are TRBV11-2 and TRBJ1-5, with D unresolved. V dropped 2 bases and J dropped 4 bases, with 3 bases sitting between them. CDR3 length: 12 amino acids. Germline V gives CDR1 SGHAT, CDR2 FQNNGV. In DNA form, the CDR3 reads TGTGCCAGCAGCTTAAAAAATCAGCCCCAGCATTTT. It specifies CASSLKNQPQHF. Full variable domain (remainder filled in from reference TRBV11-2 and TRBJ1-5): EAGVAQSPRYKIIEKRQSVAFWCNPISGHATLYWYQQILGQGPKLLIQFQNNGVVDDSQLPKDRFSAERLKGVDSTLKIQPAKLEDSAVYLCASSLKNQPQHFGDGTRLSIL.

CDR3 coding DNA: TGTGCCAGCAGCTTAGGGGAGGGGCTAGCCCACGAGCAGTACTTC. Translating it yields CASSLGEGLAHEQYF. The chain has TRBV7-2 and TRBJ2-7; 7 nucleotides match TRBD2. This CDR3 has 15 residues. The germline V gene has CDR1 SGHTA and CDR2 FQGNSA. V dropped 1 base and J dropped 5; count of bases not matched to a gene: 8.

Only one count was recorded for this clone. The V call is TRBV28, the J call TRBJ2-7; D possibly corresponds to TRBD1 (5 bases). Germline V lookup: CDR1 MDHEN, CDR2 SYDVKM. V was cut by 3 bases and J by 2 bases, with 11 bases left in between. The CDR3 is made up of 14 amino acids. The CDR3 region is CASSFGPGPYEQYF. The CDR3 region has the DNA TGTGCCAGCAGTTTCGGCCCAGGGCCCTACGAGCAGTACTTC.

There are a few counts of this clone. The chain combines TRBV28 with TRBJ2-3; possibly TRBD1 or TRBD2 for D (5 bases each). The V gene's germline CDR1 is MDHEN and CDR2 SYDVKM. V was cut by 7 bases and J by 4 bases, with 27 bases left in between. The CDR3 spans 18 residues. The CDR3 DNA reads TGTGCCAGCACCCCAGTACGGGGTAGGGGAGCCTACCCAGATACGCAGTATTTT. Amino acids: CASTPVRGRGAYPDTQYF. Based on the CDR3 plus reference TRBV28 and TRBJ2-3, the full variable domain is DVKVTQSSRYLVKRTGEKVFLECVQDMDHENMFWYRQDPGLGLRLIYFSYDVKMKEKGDIPEGYSVSREKKERFSLILESASTNQTSMYLCASTPVRGRGAYPDTQYFGPGTRLTVL.

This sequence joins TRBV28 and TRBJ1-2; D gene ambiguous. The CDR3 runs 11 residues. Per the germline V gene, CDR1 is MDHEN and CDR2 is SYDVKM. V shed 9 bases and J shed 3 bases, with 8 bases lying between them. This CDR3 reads CASQDDYGYTF. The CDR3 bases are TGTGCCAGTCAGGACGACTATGGCTACACCTTC.

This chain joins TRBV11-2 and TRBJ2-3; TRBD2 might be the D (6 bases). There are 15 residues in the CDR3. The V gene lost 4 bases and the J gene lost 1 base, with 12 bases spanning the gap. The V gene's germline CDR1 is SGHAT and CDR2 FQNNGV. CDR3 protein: CASSSQRAGTDTQYF. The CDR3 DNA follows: TGTGCCAGCAGCTCCCAGCGGGCGGGCACAGATACGCAGTATTTT.

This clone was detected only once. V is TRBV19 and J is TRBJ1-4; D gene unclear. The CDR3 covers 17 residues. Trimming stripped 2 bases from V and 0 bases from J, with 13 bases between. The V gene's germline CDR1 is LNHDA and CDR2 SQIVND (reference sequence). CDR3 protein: CASSIYAPLTTNEKLFF. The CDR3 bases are TGTGCCAGTAGTATATACGCACCCCTGACAACTAATGAAAAACTGTTTTTT.

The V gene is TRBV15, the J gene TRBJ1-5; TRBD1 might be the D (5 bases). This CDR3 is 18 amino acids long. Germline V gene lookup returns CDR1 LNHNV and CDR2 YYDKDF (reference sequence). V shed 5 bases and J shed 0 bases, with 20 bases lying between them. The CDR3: CATSPTLVQVYSNQPQHF. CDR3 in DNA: TGTGCCACCAGCCCTACCCTGGTACAGGTTTATAGCAATCAGCCCCAGCATTTT.

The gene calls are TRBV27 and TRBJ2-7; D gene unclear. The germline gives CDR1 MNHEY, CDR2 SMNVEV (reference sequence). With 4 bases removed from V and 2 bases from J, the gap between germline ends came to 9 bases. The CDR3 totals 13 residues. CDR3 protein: CASSYGRTYEQYF. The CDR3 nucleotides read TGTGCCAGCAGTTACGGCAGAACCTACGAGCAGTACTTC.

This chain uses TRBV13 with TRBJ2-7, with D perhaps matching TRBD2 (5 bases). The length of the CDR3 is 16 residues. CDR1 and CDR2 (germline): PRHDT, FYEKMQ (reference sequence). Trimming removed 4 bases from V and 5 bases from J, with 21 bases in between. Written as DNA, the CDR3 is TGTGCCAGCAGCTACGGACGGGAAAAATATGTGGACGAGCAGTACTTC. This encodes CASSYGREKYVDEQYF.

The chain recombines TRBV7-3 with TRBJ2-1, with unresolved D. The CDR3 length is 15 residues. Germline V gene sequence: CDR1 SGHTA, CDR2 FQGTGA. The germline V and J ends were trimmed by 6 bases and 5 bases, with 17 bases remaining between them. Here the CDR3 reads CASSRSANYNNEQFF. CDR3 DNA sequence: TGTGCCAGCAGTCGAAGTGCCAACTATAACAATGAGCAGTTCTTC.

CDR3 residues: CASSESSGGTEAFF. The CDR3 bases are TGCGCCAGCAGTGAGTCGTCGGGGGGCACTGAAGCTTTCTTT. V is TRBV10-2 and J is TRBJ1-1; D perhaps matches TRBD1 (5 bases). Looked up from germline, CDR1 is WSHSY and CDR2 is SAAADI. V dropped 0 bases and J dropped 4 bases, with 9 bases sitting between them. CDR3 size: 14 residues.

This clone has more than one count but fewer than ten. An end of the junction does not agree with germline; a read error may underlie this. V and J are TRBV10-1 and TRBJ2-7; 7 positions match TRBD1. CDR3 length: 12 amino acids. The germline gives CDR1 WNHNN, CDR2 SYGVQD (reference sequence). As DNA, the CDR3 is TGCGCCAGCAGTGACGAGGGGGCCACGACCCAATTC. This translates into CASSDEGATTQF.

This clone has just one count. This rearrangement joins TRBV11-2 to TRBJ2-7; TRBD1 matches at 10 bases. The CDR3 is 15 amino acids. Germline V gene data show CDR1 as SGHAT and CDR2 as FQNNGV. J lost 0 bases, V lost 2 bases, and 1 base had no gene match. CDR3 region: CASSLRTGGSYEQYF. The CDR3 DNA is TGTGCCAGCAGCTTAAGGACAGGGGGCTCCTACGAGCAGTACTTC. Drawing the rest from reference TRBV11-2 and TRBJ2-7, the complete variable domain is EAGVAQSPRYKIIEKRQSVAFWCNPISGHATLYWYQQILGQGPKLLIQFQNNGVVDDSQLPKDRFSAERLKGVDSTLKIQPAKLEDSAVYLCASSLRTGGSYEQYFGPGTRLTVT.

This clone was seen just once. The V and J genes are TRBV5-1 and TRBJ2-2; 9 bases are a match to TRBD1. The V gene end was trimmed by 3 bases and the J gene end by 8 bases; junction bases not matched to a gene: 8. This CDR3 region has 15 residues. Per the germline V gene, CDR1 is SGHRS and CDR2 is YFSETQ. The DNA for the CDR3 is TGCGCCAGCAGCTCCGGGACAGGGCGATCGGGGGAGCTGTTTTTT. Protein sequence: CASSSGTGRSGELFF. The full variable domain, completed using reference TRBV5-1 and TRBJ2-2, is KAGVTQTPRYLIKTRGQQVTLSCSPISGHRSVSWYQQTPGQGLQFLFEYFSETQRNKGNFPGRFSGRQFSNSRSEMNVSTLELGDSALYLCASSSGTGRSGELFFGEGSRLTVL.

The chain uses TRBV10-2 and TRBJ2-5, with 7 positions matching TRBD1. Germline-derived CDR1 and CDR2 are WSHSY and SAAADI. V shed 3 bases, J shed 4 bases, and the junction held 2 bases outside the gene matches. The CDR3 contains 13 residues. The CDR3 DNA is TGCGCCAGCAGTGAAGGGGGCCCAGAGACCCAGTACTTC. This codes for CASSEGGPETQYF.

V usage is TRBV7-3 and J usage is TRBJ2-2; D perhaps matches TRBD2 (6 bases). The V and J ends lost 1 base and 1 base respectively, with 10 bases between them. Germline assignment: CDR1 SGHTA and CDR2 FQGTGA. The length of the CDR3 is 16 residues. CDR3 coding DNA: TGTGCCAGCAGCTTAAGTCGCGGGATGAACACCGGGGAGCTGTTTTTT. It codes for CASSLSRGMNTGELFF.

The CDR3 region is CASSPVGDWQETQYF. The CDR3 DNA sequence: TGTGCCAGCAGCCCGGTAGGGGATTGGCAAGAGACCCAGTACTTC. V and J are TRBV7-2 and TRBJ2-5, with D perhaps TRBD1 (5 bases). The CDR3 totals 15 residues. Trimming cost V 5 bases and J 2 bases, with 15 bases left between them. Germline loops: CDR1 SGHTA, CDR2 FQGNSA.